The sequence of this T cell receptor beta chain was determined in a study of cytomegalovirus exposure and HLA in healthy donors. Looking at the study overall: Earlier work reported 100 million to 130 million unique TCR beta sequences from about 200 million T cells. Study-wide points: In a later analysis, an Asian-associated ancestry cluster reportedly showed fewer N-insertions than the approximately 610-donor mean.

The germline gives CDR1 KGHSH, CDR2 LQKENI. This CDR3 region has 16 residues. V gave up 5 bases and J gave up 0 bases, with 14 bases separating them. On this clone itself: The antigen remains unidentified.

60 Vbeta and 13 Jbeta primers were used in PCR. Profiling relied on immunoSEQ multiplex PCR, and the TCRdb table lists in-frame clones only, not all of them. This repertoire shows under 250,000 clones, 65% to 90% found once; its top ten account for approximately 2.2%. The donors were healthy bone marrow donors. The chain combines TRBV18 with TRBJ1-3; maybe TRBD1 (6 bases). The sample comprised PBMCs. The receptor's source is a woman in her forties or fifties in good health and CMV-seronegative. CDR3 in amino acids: CASSSDRSHSGNTIYF. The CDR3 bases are TGTGCCAGCTCATCCGACAGGTCTCACTCTGGAAACACCATATATTTT.